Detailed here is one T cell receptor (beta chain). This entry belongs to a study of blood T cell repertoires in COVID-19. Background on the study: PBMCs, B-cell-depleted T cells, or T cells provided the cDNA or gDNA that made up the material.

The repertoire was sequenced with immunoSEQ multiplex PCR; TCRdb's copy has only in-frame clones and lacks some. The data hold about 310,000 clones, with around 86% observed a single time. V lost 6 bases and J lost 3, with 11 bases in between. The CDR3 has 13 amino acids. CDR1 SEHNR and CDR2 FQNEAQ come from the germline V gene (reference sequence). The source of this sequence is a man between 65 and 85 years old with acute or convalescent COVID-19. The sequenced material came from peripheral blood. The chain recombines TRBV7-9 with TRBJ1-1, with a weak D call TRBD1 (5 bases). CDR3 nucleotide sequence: TGTGCCAGCAGGCAGGGTGGGGACACTGAAGCTTTCTTT. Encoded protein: CASRQGGDTEAFF.